A single T cell receptor (beta chain) is shown here with its context. Its cognate antigen is unknown. This entry is derived from a study of early T cells in non-severe SARS-CoV-2 infection. On the study more broadly: The sequenced material was bulk RNA from unsorted whole blood, and its chains were unpaired. The study, taken as a whole, reports: Sequences matched to VDJdb favored anti-spike CD8 responses, while private and CD4 specificities were missed.

The J segment lost 9 bases and the V segment lost 3 bases, leaving 9 bases of the junction unmatched. Germline V gives CDR1 KGHSH, CDR2 LQKENI. The CDR3 runs to 16 residues. Attachment of unique molecular identifiers was made to individual cDNA molecules. Using its own MiXCR run on the 5' RACE reads, TCRdb lists one record per CDR3 protein. The data show about 48,000 distinct CDR3 sequences, with 6% to 8% seen just once and 5.8% held by the top ten. The receptor's source is an adult who was a healthcare worker with PCR-confirmed SARS-CoV-2 infection or an uninfected control (not recorded which). Specimen: whole blood. This chain uses TRBV18 with TRBJ1-6, with TRBD1 matching 9 bases. The CDR3 loop is CASSPNPGQGGSPLHF. The CDR3 nucleotides read TGTGCCAGCTCACCTAATCCGGGACAGGGCGGTTCACCCCTCCACTTT.